This T cell receptor (beta chain) was captured in a study of blood T cell repertoires in COVID-19. Study details: Samples of COVID-19 (acute and convalescent) were obtained from the United States, Italy and Spain.

Produced via immunoSEQ multiplex PCR; TCRdb's table is partial and in-frame only. The sample has 73,000 or so clones; roughly 85% are singletons. Trimming removed 4 bases from V and 4 bases from J, with 11 bases in between. The germline gives CDR1 SEHNR, CDR2 FQNEAQ (reference sequence). The CDR3 runs to 14 residues. This sequence joins TRBV7-9 and TRBJ1-3; a possible D gene is TRBD1 (6 bases). The sequenced sample consisted of peripheral blood. This clonotype originated in a man aged 30 to 39 with acute or convalescent COVID-19. This CDR3 reads CASSSAGAGNTIYF. The DNA of the CDR3 is TGTGCCAGCAGCTCGGCGGGGGCCGGAAACACCATATATTTT. Full variable domain (missing parts from reference TRBV7-9 and TRBJ1-3): DTGVSQNPRHKITKRGQNVTFRCDPISEHNRLYWYRQTLGQGPEFLTYFQNEAQLEKSRLLSDRFSAERPKGSFSTLEIQRTEQGDSAMYLCASSSAGAGNTIYFGEGSWLTVV.